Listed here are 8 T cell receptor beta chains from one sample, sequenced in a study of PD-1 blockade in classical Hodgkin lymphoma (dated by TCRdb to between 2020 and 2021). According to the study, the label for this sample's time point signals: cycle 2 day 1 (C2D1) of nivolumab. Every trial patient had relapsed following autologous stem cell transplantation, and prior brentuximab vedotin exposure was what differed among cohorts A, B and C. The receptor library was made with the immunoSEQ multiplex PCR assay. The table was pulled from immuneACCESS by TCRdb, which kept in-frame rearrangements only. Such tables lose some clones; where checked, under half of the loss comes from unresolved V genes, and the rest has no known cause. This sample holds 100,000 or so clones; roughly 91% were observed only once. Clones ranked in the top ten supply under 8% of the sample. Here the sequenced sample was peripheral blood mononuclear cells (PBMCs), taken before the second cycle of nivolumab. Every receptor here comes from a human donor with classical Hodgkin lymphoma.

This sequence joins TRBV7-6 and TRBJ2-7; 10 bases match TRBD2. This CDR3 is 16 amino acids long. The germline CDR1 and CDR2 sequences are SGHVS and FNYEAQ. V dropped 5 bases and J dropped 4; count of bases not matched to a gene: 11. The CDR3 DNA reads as TGTGCCAGCAGCCCCGGGATAAGCGGGGGGGCTTACGAGCAGTACTTC. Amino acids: CASSPGISGGAYEQYF.

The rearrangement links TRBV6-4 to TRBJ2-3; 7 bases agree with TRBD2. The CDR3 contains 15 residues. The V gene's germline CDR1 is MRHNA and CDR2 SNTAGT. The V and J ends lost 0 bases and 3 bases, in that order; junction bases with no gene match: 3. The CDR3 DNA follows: TGTGCCAGCAGTGACTCGTTGGGGGGGACAGATACGCAGTATTTT. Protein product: CASSDSLGGTDTQYF.

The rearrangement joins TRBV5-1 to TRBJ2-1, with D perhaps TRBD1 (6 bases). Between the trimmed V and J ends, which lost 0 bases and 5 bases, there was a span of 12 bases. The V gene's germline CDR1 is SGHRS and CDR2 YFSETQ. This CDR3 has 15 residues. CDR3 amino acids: CASSLGQGLNNEQFF. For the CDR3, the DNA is TGCGCCAGCAGCTTGGGCCAGGGGCTAAACAATGAGCAGTTCTTC.

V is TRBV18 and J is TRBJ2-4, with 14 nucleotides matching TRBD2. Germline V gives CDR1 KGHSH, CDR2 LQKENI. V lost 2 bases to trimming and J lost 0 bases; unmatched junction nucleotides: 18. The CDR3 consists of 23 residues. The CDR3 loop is CASSPVLSGTSGGLGKAKNIQYF. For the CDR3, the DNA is TGTGCCAGCTCACCAGTATTATCCGGGACTAGCGGGGGACTCGGGAAAGCCAAAAACATTCAGTACTTC.

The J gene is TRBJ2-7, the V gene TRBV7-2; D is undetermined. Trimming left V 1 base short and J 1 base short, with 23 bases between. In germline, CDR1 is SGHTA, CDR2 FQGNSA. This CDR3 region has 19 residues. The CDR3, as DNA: TGTGCCAGCAGCTTAGATGGGCAGGCAGAGGCCCTCCTTTCCTACGAGCAGTACTTC. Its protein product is CASSLDGQAEALLSYEQYF. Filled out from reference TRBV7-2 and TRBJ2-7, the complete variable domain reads GAGVSQSPSNKVTEKGKDVELRCDPISGHTALYWYRQSLGQGLEFLIYFQGNSAPDKSGLPSDRFSAERTGGSVSTLTIQRTQQEDSAVYLCASSLDGQAEALLSYEQYFGPGTRLTVT.

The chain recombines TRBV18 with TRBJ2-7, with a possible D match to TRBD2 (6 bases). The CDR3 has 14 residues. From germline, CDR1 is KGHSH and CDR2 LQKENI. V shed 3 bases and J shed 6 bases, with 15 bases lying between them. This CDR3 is CASSPSGLFREQYF. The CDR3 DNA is TGTGCCAGCTCACCTTCCGGACTATTCCGCGAGCAGTACTTC.

CDR3 nucleotide sequence: TGTGCCAGCAGACGTGAGGCCTACGAGCAGTACTTC. Translation: CASRREAYEQYF. This chain links TRBV2 with TRBJ2-7; D remains ambiguous. The CDR3 loop spans 12 amino acids. The V and J ends lost 6 bases and 2 bases respectively, with 8 bases between them. Germline V CDR1 and CDR2: SNHLY, FYNNEI.

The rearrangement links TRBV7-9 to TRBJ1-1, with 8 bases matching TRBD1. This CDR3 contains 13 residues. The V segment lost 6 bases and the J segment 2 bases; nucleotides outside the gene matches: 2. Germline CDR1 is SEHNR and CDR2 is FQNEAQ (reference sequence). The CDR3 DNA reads TGTGCCAGCAGGACAGGGGTAAACACTGAAGCTTTCTTT. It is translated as CASRTGVNTEAFF.